The 26 T cell receptor beta chains in this list originate from one sample, sequenced in a study of Graves' ophthalmopathy and Graves' hyperthyroidism. The authors amplified TCR beta CDR3 regions, and they did so from RNA transcripts for repertoire sequencing. RT-PCR was first run with HTBI primers, then multiplex PCR in a second round. TCRdb re-analysed the multiplex PCR reads in MiXCR, keeping a single row per CDR3 protein. The top ten hold approximately 7% of the sample, which has over 500,000 distinct CDR3 sequences, about a fifth seen once. Sequences were obtained from peripheral blood. The origin of the receptors is a woman in her late teens or twenties with stable Graves' hyperthyroidism. Some clones in this sample may be carry-over from other donors' samples.

The J gene is TRBJ2-7, the V gene TRBV30, with 7 positions matching TRBD1. Germline assignment: CDR1 GTSNPN and CDR2 SVGIG (reference sequence). The CDR3 loop spans 14 amino acids. The ends lost 5 bases at V and 1 base at J; junction bases unmatched: 8. The CDR3 nucleotides read TGTGCCTGGGGGGAGTGGGACAGTTCCTACGAGCAGTACTTC. Translation: CAWGEWDSSYEQYF.

The rearrangement uses TRBV5-8 and TRBJ1-3; the D is unclear. Per germline, CDR1 SGHTS and CDR2 YDEGEE. Between the trimmed V and J ends, which lost 1 base and 2 bases, there was a span of 10 bases. CDR3 length: 15 residues. The CDR3 region is CASSLPPGTGNTIYF. Here the CDR3 DNA reads TGTGCCAGCAGCTTGCCCCCTGGAACTGGAAACACCATATATTTT.

Notes on this clonotype: The junction and the germline gene differ at one end; a read error may be behind it. The V and J genes are TRBV15 and TRBJ1-5, with 11 bases aligning to TRBD1. The CDR3 runs to 16 residues. In germline, CDR1 is LNHNV, CDR2 YYDKDF (reference sequence). The CDR3 loop reads CAASPRRTGGLQPQHF. In DNA, the CDR3 is TGTGCCGCCAGCCCCCGGCGGACAGGGGGCCTTCAGCCCCAGCATTTT.

There are a few counts of this clonotype. The chain recombines TRBV6-1 with TRBJ1-1; D gene uncertain. The germline V gene encodes CDR1 MNHNS and CDR2 SASEGT. V gave up 11 bases and J gave up 4 bases, with 20 bases separating them. The CDR3 loop spans 14 amino acids. The CDR3 region is CAVPDPRWGTEAFF. CDR3 nucleotide sequence: TGTGCCGTCCCGGACCCCCGGTGGGGCACTGAAGCTTTCTTT.

The chain links TRBV24-1 to TRBJ2-7, with D uncertain. CDR3 length: 13 residues. In germline, CDR1 is KGHDR, CDR2 SFDVKD. Trimming took 2 bases from V and 3 from J, leaving 7 bases between them. CDR3: CATSDSWSYEQYF. Here the CDR3 DNA reads TGTGCCACCAGTGATTCTTGGAGCTACGAGCAGTACTTC.

There are many counts of this clonotype. It may be a read error: a sequence one base away is much more abundant. The chain joins TRBV11-2 to TRBJ1-6; no definite D call. The V gene's germline CDR1 is SGHAT and CDR2 FQNNGV. The CDR3 contains 13 residues. CDR3 amino acids: CASSLDRVSHLHF. The CDR3 DNA reads as TGTGCCAGCAGCTTAGATCGAGTATCACACCTCCACTTT.

This clonotype came up a few times. A single base separates this from a much larger clone, so it may be a read error. The chain is built from TRBV20-1 and TRBJ1-1; D gene unclear. Germline V gives CDR1 DFQATT, CDR2 SNEGSKA (reference sequence). This CDR3 contains 10 residues. The CDR3 bases are TGCAGTGCTGGTCGGGCTGAAGCTTGCTTT. Encoded protein: CSAGRAEACF.

This clonotype was observed at least ten times. The chain has TRBV30 and TRBJ1-1; D unresolved. Germline CDR1 reads GTSNPN; CDR2 reads SVGIG (reference sequence). This CDR3 is 11 amino acids long. Trimming took 3 bases from V and 5 from J, leaving 7 bases between them. The chain's CDR3 is CAWSMGTEAFF. For the CDR3, the DNA is TGTGCCTGGAGCATGGGGACTGAAGCTTTCTTT.

The chain carries TRBV18 and TRBJ2-7; D remains ambiguous. Trimming left V 3 bases short and J 5 bases short, with 11 bases between. The germline gives CDR1 KGHSH, CDR2 LQKENI. The CDR3 length is 13 residues. CDR3 in amino acids: CASSPALSDEQYF. The CDR3 nucleotides read TGTGCCAGCTCACCGGCCCTCTCGGACGAGCAGTACTTC.

This clonotype was recorded a few times. V usage is TRBV28 and J usage is TRBJ1-5; perhaps TRBD1 as D (6 bases). V gave up 5 bases and J gave up 3 bases, with 14 bases separating them. The CDR3 is 15 amino acids. CDR1 MDHEN and CDR2 SYDVKM come from the germline V gene. The CDR3: CASSPRGQPNQPQHF. CDR3 in DNA: TGTGCCAGCAGTCCTCGGGGGCAGCCCAATCAGCCCCAGCATTTT.

This clonotype was counted many times. The rearrangement joins TRBV12-3 or TRBV12-4 to TRBJ2-3; D may be TRBD1 (6 bases). V lost 5 bases, J lost 4 bases, and 16 bases lay in between. The CDR3 extends over 15 amino acids. CDR3: CASSTTGIWADTQYF. Written as DNA, the CDR3 is TGTGCCAGCAGTACAACAGGGATATGGGCAGATACGCAGTATTTT.

This clonotype appeared once. The chain uses TRBV28 and TRBJ1-2, with 7 bases aligning to TRBD1. The CDR3 runs to 14 residues. Germline CDR1 and CDR2: MDHEN and SYDVKM. Trimming removed 5 bases from V and 4 bases from J; junction bases left unmatched: 7. The CDR3 bases are TGTGCCAGCAGTCTCGACCGGGACAGCTATGGCTACACCTTC. Its translation is CASSLDRDSYGYTF.

This clonotype was detected ten times or more. The V gene is TRBV15, the J gene TRBJ1-1; 7 nucleotides line up with TRBD1. CDR3 length: 16 residues. Germline values: CDR1 LNHNV, CDR2 YYDKDF (reference sequence). The V gene end was trimmed by 5 bases and the J gene end by 6 bases; junction bases not matched to a gene: 15. The DNA for the CDR3 is TGTGCCACCAGCCTACGTAGATCGACAGGGTATGCTGAAGCTTTCTTT. Amino acid sequence: CATSLRRSTGYAEAFF.

The sample holds many counts of this clonotype. The V gene is TRBV7-3, the J gene TRBJ2-7; 7 bases map to TRBD2. The CDR3 is 16 residues long. V dropped 1 base and J dropped 5; count of bases not matched to a gene: 11. Germline CDR1 reads SGHTA; CDR2 reads FQGTGA. The CDR3 DNA reads TGTGCCAGCAGCTTAAGGGCTGGCGGGAGCCTCGACGAGCAGTACTTC. It codes for CASSLRAGGSLDEQYF.

The rearrangement links TRBV29-1 to TRBJ2-7, with 10 bases matching TRBD1. The junction had 4 bases not matched to a gene; V was cut back by 3 bases and J by 2 bases. Germline CDR1 reads SQVTM; CDR2 reads ANQGSEA. This CDR3 has 14 amino acids. CDR3 nucleotide sequence: TGCAGCGTTGATAAGGACAGGGGGGCCTACGAGCAGTACTTC. It codes for CSVDKDRGAYEQYF.

This clonotype was detected ten times or more. The chain employs TRBV6-1 and TRBJ1-5, with 10 bases fitting TRBD1. J gave up 6 bases and V 6 bases, and 8 bases lay outside the gene matches. The length of the CDR3 is 15 residues. Germline V gene lookup returns CDR1 MNHNS and CDR2 SASEGT. This CDR3 reads CASRTLGTGVQPQHF. In DNA form, the CDR3 reads TGTGCCAGCAGGACCCTAGGGACAGGGGTTCAGCCCCAGCATTTT.

V gene TRBV28 combines with J gene TRBJ2-7; weak D call: TRBD2 (6 bases). The CDR3 covers 12 residues. V lost 10 bases to trimming and J lost 3 bases, with 13 bases between them. Germline V CDR1 and CDR2: MDHEN, SYDVKM. The CDR3: CATWTEGYEQYF. In DNA form, the CDR3 reads TGTGCCACATGGACGGAGGGCTACGAGCAGTACTTC.

This clonotype was picked up many times. The J gene is TRBJ2-7, the V gene TRBV12-3 or TRBV12-4, with 11 bases fitting TRBD2. V was pared by 7 bases and J by 6 bases, with 5 bases of the junction left unmatched. The CDR3 runs to 13 residues. The CDR3, as DNA: TGTGCCAGCACCCATAGCGGGGGGGGCGAGCAGTACTTC. Protein product: CASTHSGGGEQYF.

The sample holds many counts of this clonotype. This chain joins TRBV30 and TRBJ1-5; perhaps TRBD1 as D (5 bases). Between the trimmed V and J ends, which lost 1 base and 0 bases, there was a span of 10 bases. The germline V gene encodes CDR1 GTSNPN and CDR2 SVGIG (reference sequence). The CDR3 contains 15 residues. The CDR3 sequence: CAWSDDSFSNQPQHF. The DNA of the CDR3 is TGTGCCTGGAGTGACGACAGCTTTAGCAATCAGCCCCAGCATTTT.

This clonotype was observed at least ten times. The genes are TRBV2 and TRBJ1-1; weak D call: TRBD1 (5 bases). CDR3 length: 16 residues. Germline V gives CDR1 SNHLY, CDR2 FYNNEI. V was shortened by 6 bases and J by 4 bases, with 21 bases between the two germline ends. In nucleotides, the CDR3 is TGTGCCAGCAGCCGGGACGTAATACTGCGCGGCACTGAAGCTTTCTTT. It translates to CASSRDVILRGTEAFF.

Many counts were recorded for this clonotype. The V and J genes are TRBV11-1 and TRBJ1-2; 10 positions match TRBD1. V dropped 0 bases and J dropped 4; count of bases not matched to a gene: 5. The CDR3 length is 16 residues. Germline CDR1 reads SGHAT; CDR2 reads FQDESV (reference sequence). The chain's CDR3 is CASSLAGTGVSYGYTF. The CDR3, as DNA: TGTGCCAGCAGCTTAGCCGGGACAGGGGTTTCCTATGGCTACACCTTC.

This clonotype was observed at least ten times. This chain connects TRBV7-9 to TRBJ1-5; perhaps TRBD1 as D (6 bases). This CDR3 has 13 amino acids. Germline-derived CDR1 and CDR2 are SEHNR and FQNEAQ (reference sequence). Trimming left V 3 bases short and J 5 bases short, with 8 bases between. As DNA, the CDR3 is TGTGCCAGCAGCTTGACAGGAGATCAGCCCCAGCATTTT. It encodes CASSLTGDQPQHF.

This clonotype showed up many times. The chain recombines TRBV28 with TRBJ2-7; TRBD1 is a possible D gene (7 bases). This CDR3 comprises 15 residues. CDR1 is MDHEN, CDR2 SYDVKM, per germline. Trimming removed 7 bases at V and 2 bases at J, with 18 bases between. This chain's CDR3 is CASTLRRDSPYEQYF. As DNA, the CDR3 is TGTGCCAGCACCCTACGGCGGGACAGTCCCTACGAGCAGTACTTC.

In its sample, this clonotype was seen many times. J is TRBJ2-5 and V is TRBV6-5; D remains unclear. The V end lost 0 bases, the J end lost 2 bases, and 7 bases lay between the germline ends. The CDR3 has 14 amino acids. Germline V CDR1 and CDR2: MNHEY, SVGAGI. CDR3 sequence: CASSYSIGQETQYF. Written as DNA, the CDR3 is TGTGCCAGCAGTTACTCTATCGGGCAAGAGACCCAGTACTTC.

This clonotype was detected a few times. This chain links TRBV5-1 with TRBJ2-7; D is unclear. The CDR3 runs to 15 residues. V gave up 0 bases and J gave up 2 bases, with 12 bases separating them. CDR1 is SGHRS and CDR2 is YFSETQ in the germline V gene. CDR3 residues: CASSLDSLTAYEQYF. The CDR3 DNA reads as TGCGCCAGCAGCTTGGACAGCTTAACCGCCTACGAGCAGTACTTC.

This chain links TRBV6-2 or TRBV6-3 with TRBJ2-7; a weak D match, TRBD1 (6 bases). This CDR3 is built from 18 residues. Trimming removed 3 bases at V and 1 base at J, with 22 bases between. Germline-derived CDR1 and CDR2 are MNHEY and SVGEGT. The chain's CDR3 is CASSYSPPGQALSYEQYF. The DNA of the CDR3 is TGTGCCAGCAGTTATTCGCCTCCGGGACAAGCACTATCCTACGAGCAGTACTTC.